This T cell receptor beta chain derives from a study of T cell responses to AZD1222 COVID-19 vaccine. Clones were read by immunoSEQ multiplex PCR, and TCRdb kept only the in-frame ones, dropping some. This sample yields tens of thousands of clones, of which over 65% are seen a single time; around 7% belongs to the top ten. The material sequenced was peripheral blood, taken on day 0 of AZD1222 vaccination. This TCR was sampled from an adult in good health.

CDR3 nucleotides: TGCGCCAGCAGCCCGAAGGTAGGACAGGGTCACCGGGAGCTGTTTTTT. As protein: CASSPKVGQGHRELFF. The V and J genes are TRBV5-1 and TRBJ2-2; 8 nucleotides agree with TRBD1. Germline-derived CDR1 and CDR2 are SGHRS and YFSETQ. The V and J ends lost 4 bases and 9 bases, in that order; junction bases with no gene match: 14. The length of the CDR3 is 16 residues.